Presented here are 30 T cell receptor beta chains from one specimen sequenced in a study of siplizumab effects on memory and regulatory T cells. The repertoire was sequenced with immunoSEQ multiplex PCR; TCRdb's copy has only in-frame clones and lacks some. This repertoire shows 110,000 or so clones, about 92% found once; its top ten account for approximately 0.3%. The sample comprised CD4+ T cells sorted from blood. The receptors here all came from a human donor in good health.

The V gene is TRBV9, the J gene TRBJ1-3, with D hard to call. The CDR3 loop spans 16 amino acids. CDR1 is SGDLS, CDR2 YYNGEE, per germline. V was clipped by 0 bases and J by 0 bases, with 10 bases between them. CDR3 protein: CASSVDIPSSGNTIYF. The CDR3 region has the DNA TGTGCCAGCAGCGTAGACATTCCTAGCTCTGGAAACACCATATATTTT.

The chain joins TRBV5-6 to TRBJ1-2; 7 positions match TRBD1. With V trimmed by 3 bases and J by 4 bases, 6 bases remained unmatched. Germline V gene lookup returns CDR1 SGHDT and CDR2 YYEEEE. The CDR3 contains 14 residues. The CDR3 is CASSWDSGGYGYTF. As DNA, the CDR3 is TGTGCCAGCAGCTGGGATTCAGGGGGCTATGGCTACACCTTC.

The J gene is TRBJ1-1, the V gene TRBV10-3, with a tentative D call TRBD1 (5 bases). CDR1 is ENHRY, CDR2 SYGVKD, per germline. Trimming took 6 bases from V and 1 from J, leaving 9 bases between them. This CDR3 has 13 amino acids. The CDR3 reads CAISGAANTEAFF. DNA for the CDR3: TGTGCCATCAGCGGGGCGGCGAACACTGAAGCTTTCTTT.

The V and J genes are TRBV6-1 and TRBJ2-7; D is perhaps TRBD2 (6 bases). Germline lookup yields CDR1 MNHNS and CDR2 SASEGT. The CDR3 sequence is 16 residues long. The ends were cut back, 4 bases at V and 4 bases at J, with 20 bases in the middle. This chain's CDR3 is CASSAPSAGGGYEQYF. The CDR3 region has the DNA TGTGCCAGCAGTGCCCCTAGCGCAGGAGGAGGGTACGAGCAGTACTTC.

The rearrangement joins TRBV19 to TRBJ2-4; the D is unclear. Germline CDR1 reads LNHDA; CDR2 reads SQIVND (reference sequence). The CDR3 extends over 12 amino acids. V was shortened by 1 base and J by 6 bases, with 4 bases between the two germline ends. The CDR3, as DNA: TGTGCCAGTAGTATAGGATTAAACATTCAGTACTTC. This sequence encodes CASSIGLNIQYF.

This sequence joins TRBV19 and TRBJ1-2; unclear D gene. V dropped 3 bases and J dropped 7 bases, with 12 bases sitting between them. In germline, CDR1 is LNHDA, CDR2 SQIVND (reference sequence). The CDR3 is 13 amino acids. The chain's CDR3 is CASSMVILGGYTF. The CDR3 DNA is TGTGCCAGTAGTATGGTAATTTTGGGTGGCTACACCTTC.

The chain links TRBV6-5 to TRBJ2-7; unclear D gene. Germline loops: CDR1 MNHEY, CDR2 SVGAGI. V was trimmed by 0 bases and J by 2 bases, leaving 11 bases between them. The CDR3 length is 15 residues. CDR3 amino acids: CASSYSRTVPYEQYF. Written as DNA, the CDR3 is TGTGCCAGCAGTTACTCGAGAACAGTTCCCTACGAGCAGTACTTC.

The CDR3 DNA sequence: TGCGCCAGCAGCTCACCAACAGGGCTCTACGAGCAGTACTTC. This translates into CASSSPTGLYEQYF. This chain connects TRBV5-1 to TRBJ2-7, with D possibly matching TRBD1 (6 bases). V gave up 3 bases and J gave up 3 bases, with 13 bases separating them. The CDR3 has 14 residues. CDR1 and CDR2 (germline): SGHRS, YFSETQ.

In this sample, this clone turned up once. This chain links TRBV5-6 with TRBJ2-2, with D possibly being TRBD1 (5 bases). CDR1 and CDR2 from the germline V gene are SGHDT and YYEEEE. The CDR3 consists of 16 residues. The ends were cut back, 1 base at V and 9 bases at J, with 19 bases in the middle. CDR3 in amino acids: CASSLLIAPGSRELFF. As DNA, the CDR3 is TGTGCCAGCAGCTTGTTGATAGCCCCAGGGTCCAGGGAGCTGTTTTTT. The full variable domain, its missing parts supplied by reference TRBV5-6 and TRBJ2-2, is DAGVTQSPTHLIKTRGQQVTLRCSPKSGHDTVSWYQQALGQGPQFIFQYYEEEERQRGNFPDRFSGHQFPNYSSELNVNALLLGDSALYLCASSLLIAPGSRELFFGEGSRLTVL.

The V and J genes are TRBV19 and TRBJ2-1, with 9 positions matching TRBD2. The CDR3 covers 15 residues. V was clipped by 3 bases and J by 8 bases; unmatched bases: 8. CDR1 and CDR2 from the germline V gene are LNHDA and SQIVND (reference sequence). CDR3 DNA: TGTGCCAGTAGTATCCCCTTAAGACTAGCGGATGAGCAGTTCTTC. It encodes CASSIPLRLADEQFF.

V usage is TRBV2 and J usage is TRBJ2-7; D tentatively fits TRBD1 or TRBD2 (6 bases each). The CDR3 contains 12 residues. The V gene lost 11 bases and the J gene lost 7 bases, with 18 bases spanning the gap. Germline V gene lookup returns CDR1 SNHLY and CDR2 FYNNEI. The CDR3: CAGGGNAGEQYF. Here the CDR3 DNA reads TGTGCCGGGGGCGGGAACGCGGGAGAGCAGTACTTC.

The chain recombines TRBV6-5 with TRBJ2-1; no definite D call. Germline CDR1 reads MNHEY; CDR2 reads SVGAGI. The V gene lost 3 bases and the J gene lost 4 bases, with 7 bases spanning the gap. CDR3 length: 13 residues. The CDR3, as DNA: TGTGCCAGCAGTTATCGGCTATACAATGAGCAGTTCTTC. Amino acids: CASSYRLYNEQFF.

The J gene is TRBJ2-1, the V gene TRBV18; 10 nucleotides align to TRBD2. Trimming removed 0 bases from V and 0 bases from J; junction bases left unmatched: 8. This CDR3 is built from 19 residues. The germline V gene has CDR1 KGHSH and CDR2 LQKENI. The CDR3 region is CASSPPASGSSRSYNEQFF. The DNA for the CDR3 is TGTGCCAGCTCACCACCGGCTAGCGGGAGCAGTCGCTCCTACAATGAGCAGTTCTTC. Together with reference TRBV18 and TRBJ2-1, the CDR3 gives the full variable domain: NAGVMQNPRHLVRRRGQEARLRCSPMKGHSHVYWYRQLPEEGLKFMVYLQKENIIDESGMPKERFSAEFPKEGPSILRIQQVVRGDSAAYFCASSPPASGSSRSYNEQFFGPGTRLTVL.

The chain uses TRBV10-3 and TRBJ1-1; TRBD1 is a possible D gene (5 bases). Trimming left V 11 bases short and J 0 bases short, with 13 bases between. Germline V gene data show CDR1 as ENHRY and CDR2 as SYGVKD. The CDR3 totals 13 residues. The chain's CDR3 is CAVAGGMNTEAFF. CDR3 DNA sequence: TGTGCCGTCGCGGGGGGAATGAACACTGAAGCTTTCTTT.

This sequence joins TRBV27 and TRBJ2-1, with 11 bases that match TRBD2. Trimming cost V 0 bases and J 8 bases; bases outside gene matches: 6. This CDR3 region has 16 residues. Germline assignment: CDR1 MNHEY and CDR2 SMNVEV (reference sequence). CDR3 amino acids: CASSLSLAGGGYEQFF. The CDR3 DNA follows: TGTGCCAGCAGTTTATCCCTAGCGGGAGGTGGCTATGAGCAGTTCTTC.

This clone was found a few times. The chain joins TRBV5-1 to TRBJ1-2, with D hard to call. V dropped 0 bases and J dropped 10 bases, with 13 bases sitting between them. There are 13 residues in the CDR3. CDR1 and CDR2 from the germline V gene are SGHRS and YFSETQ. CDR3 nucleotides: TGCGCCAGCAGCTTGGGGACGGACGGCCTCTACACCTTC. Encoded protein: CASSLGTDGLYTF.

The CDR3 spells CASSRGLPQETQYF. CDR3 bases: TGTGCCAGCAGTAGGGGCCTACCGCAAGAGACCCAGTACTTC. This chain joins TRBV7-2 and TRBJ2-5; a possible D gene is TRBD1 (5 bases). In germline, CDR1 is SGHTA, CDR2 FQGNSA. V lost 6 bases and J lost 2, with 13 bases in between. This CDR3 comprises 14 residues.

This chain joins TRBV27 and TRBJ2-3; 7 bases agree with TRBD2. The CDR3 runs to 14 residues. Germline V gene data show CDR1 as MNHEY and CDR2 as SMNVEV (reference sequence). The junction had 5 bases not matched to a gene; V was cut back by 0 bases and J by 8 bases. Here the CDR3 DNA reads TGTGCCAGCAGTTTATCCGGACTAGGGGTTACGCAGTATTTT. Its translation: CASSLSGLGVTQYF.

This chain joins TRBV11-2 and TRBJ2-7; TRBD1 aligns across 11 bases. The CDR3 runs to 13 residues. Germline CDR1 is SGHAT and CDR2 is FQNNGV. V dropped 3 bases and J dropped 7; count of bases not matched to a gene: 2. As DNA, the CDR3 is TGTGCCAGCAGCTTGGACAGGGGGCGAGAGCAGTACTTC. Translating it yields CASSLDRGREQYF.

The V gene is TRBV12-1, the J gene TRBJ2-1; the table's D call, TRBD2, has no DNA check behind it. TRBV12-1 is described as a pseudogene. CDR3 length: 17 residues. The CDR3 DNA is TGTGCCAGCAGCGCCGGGACTAGCGGGACCACCTACAATGAGCAGTTCTTC. Translation: CASSAGTSGTTYNEQFF.

The chain couples TRBV19 to TRBJ2-7; the match to TRBD2 covers 14 bases. This CDR3 has 15 residues. CDR1 and CDR2 from the germline V gene are LNHDA and SQIVND (reference sequence). V was clipped by 10 bases and J by 7 bases; unmatched bases: 12. The CDR3 here is CANHSGLAGVGEQYF. DNA for the CDR3: TGTGCCAACCACTCGGGACTAGCGGGAGTAGGTGAGCAGTACTTC.

V usage is TRBV27 and J usage is TRBJ2-5; D is unclear. V lost 6 bases and J lost 5, with 19 bases in between. The CDR3 has 15 residues. Germline CDR1 is MNHEY and CDR2 is SMNVEV (reference sequence). In DNA, the CDR3 is TGTGCCAGCAGGAAAAGTACTGACCGCATTGAGACCCAGTACTTC. Amino acids: CASRKSTDRIETQYF.

This clone was observed once. The rearrangement joins TRBV11-2 to TRBJ2-1; the match to TRBD2 covers 10 bases. The trim removed 1 base at V and 2 bases at J, leaving 5 bases unmatched. This CDR3 spans 17 amino acids. Germline CDR1 SGHAT, CDR2 FQNNGV. The CDR3 nucleotides read TGTGCCAGCAGCTTAGGAACTAGCGGGGCCGCCTACAATGAGCAGTTCTTC. Translating it yields CASSLGTSGAAYNEQFF.

The genes are TRBV15 and TRBJ2-3; TRBD2 matches 8 bases. Germline V CDR1 and CDR2: LNHNV, YYDKDF (reference sequence). After removal of 1 base from V and 6 bases from J, the junction contained 6 bases not matched to a gene. The CDR3 extends over 15 amino acids. CDR3 protein: CATSRGGLASDTQYF. The CDR3 nucleotides read TGTGCCACCAGCAGAGGAGGACTAGCTTCCGATACGCAGTATTTT.

A single count supports this clone. The chain couples TRBV11-2 to TRBJ1-2, with 7 bases identical to TRBD1. J gave up 4 bases and V 4 bases, and 6 bases lay outside the gene matches. CDR3 length: 14 residues. Germline V gene sequence: CDR1 SGHAT, CDR2 FQNNGV. Written as DNA, the CDR3 is TGTGCCAGCAGCTCAAGACAGGGAACCTATGGCTACACCTTC. This gives the protein CASSSRQGTYGYTF.

The chain recombines TRBV29-1 with TRBJ2-2; 7 bases map to TRBD1. V dropped 3 bases and J dropped 4; count of bases not matched to a gene: 5. The CDR3 has 14 amino acids. CDR1 SQVTM and CDR2 ANQGSEA come from the germline V gene. The CDR3 loop is CSVDRGPSTGELFF. The CDR3 DNA reads TGCAGCGTTGATAGGGGGCCGAGCACCGGGGAGCTGTTTTTT.

V usage is TRBV15 and J usage is TRBJ2-7; D is tentatively TRBD1 or TRBD2 (7 bases each). Germline V lookup: CDR1 LNHNV, CDR2 YYDKDF (reference sequence). V lost 4 bases and J 4 bases, leaving 11 bases between the germline ends. This CDR3 is 13 amino acids long. CDR3 protein: CATSTRGGYEQYF. CDR3 bases: TGTGCCACCAGCACCAGGGGGGGTTACGAGCAGTACTTC.

This clone appeared a few times. This chain connects TRBV6-6 to TRBJ2-2; 7 positions match TRBD1. The CDR3 contains 15 residues. Unmatched junction bases numbered 8, after V lost 7 bases and J lost 3 bases. Germline loops: CDR1 MNHNY, CDR2 SVGAGI (reference sequence). The CDR3 nucleotides are TGTGCCAGCATTCCGACAGGGTCTTACACCGGGGAGCTGTTTTTT. This gives the protein CASIPTGSYTGELFF.

This clone was counted a single time. The CDR3 here is CASSLEGATDTQYF. The CDR3 coding sequence is TGTGCCAGCAGCTTAGAGGGCGCGACAGATACGCAGTATTTT. This chain links TRBV7-6 with TRBJ2-3; D gene unclear. The CDR3 has 14 amino acids. V was pared by 1 base and J by 3 bases, with 8 bases between. Germline values: CDR1 SGHVS, CDR2 FNYEAQ.

This clone was recorded once. The chain's CDR3 is CASQGKAAEAFF. In DNA form, the CDR3 reads TGTGCCAGCCAGGGTAAAGCAGCTGAAGCTTTCTTT. V is TRBV11-3 and J is TRBJ1-1, with D maybe TRBD1 (5 bases). This CDR3 spans 12 amino acids. In germline, CDR1 is SGHNT, CDR2 YENEEA. Trimming shortened V by 8 bases and J by 6 bases, and 13 bases separated the two germline ends.